This is a list of T cell receptor beta chains from one sample in a study of blood T cell repertoires in COVID-19. Method: immunoSEQ multiplex PCR; TCRdb's copy keeps in-frame clones and lacks some. The table records about 81,000 clones, 89% of them present only once. The sequenced sample consisted of peripheral blood. The receptor set was obtained from a woman at least 80 years old with active COVID-19. CDR3s include the opening cysteine and the closing phenylalanine or tryptophan. D genes are given only for firm matches. Size tells how often a clone was seen (once, few, many) or the class of an expanded clone, and some rows leave it out.

TRBJ1-2	TRBV28	-	-	CASSLEFPANYGYTF	TGTGCCAGCAGTTTGGAGTTTCCTGCTAACTATGGCTACACCTTC
TRBJ1-3	TRBV5-5	TRBD1	-	CASSLAGTGAFSGNTIYF	TGTGCCAGCAGTCTTGCCGGGACAGGGGCCTTCTCTGGAAACACCATATATTTT
TRBJ2-7	TRBV12-3/TRBV12-4	-	-	CASSPGDRQYF	TGTGCCAGCAGCCCCGGTGACAGGCAGTACTTC
TRBJ2-1	TRBV5-1	TRBD1	-	CASSQRAATGGHEQFF	TGCGCCAGCAGCCAAAGAGCAGCCACAGGGGGCCATGAGCAGTTCTTC
TRBJ2-1	TRBV5-6	-	-	CASSTETYSYNEQFF	TGTGCCAGCAGCACGGAGACTTACTCCTACAATGAGCAGTTCTTC
TRBJ1-1	TRBV18	TRBD1	once	CASSSPPGTGEKAFF	TGTGCCAGCTCATCCCCCCCCGGGACAGGGGAAAAAGCTTTCTTT
TRBJ1-6	TRBV5-4	TRBD1	-	CASSSRQGSPLHF	TGTGCCAGCAGCTCCCGACAGGGTTCACCCCTCCACTTT
TRBJ2-4	TRBV4-2	TRBD2	-	CASSQEILEAGEAKNIQYF	TGTGCCAGCAGCCAAGAAATTCTAGAGGCGGGAGAAGCCAAAAACATTCAGTACTTC
TRBJ2-1	TRBV6-2/TRBV6-3	TRBD2	-	CASTPSGRAWLNEQFF	TGTGCCAGCACCCCTAGCGGGAGGGCTTGGTTGAATGAGCAGTTCTTC
TRBJ2-3	TRBV15	-	-	CATSKDRSTDTQYF	TGTGCCACCAGCAAAGACAGAAGCACAGATACGCAGTATTTT
TRBJ2-1	TRBV7-2	TRBD2	-	CASSASGSRYNEQFF	TGTGCCAGCAGCGCGAGCGGGAGTAGGTACAATGAGCAGTTCTTC
TRBJ2-2	TRBV5-8	-	-	CASSFLTLGRVVAGELFF	TGTGCCAGCAGCTTTTTAACTCTCGGGAGAGTGGTTGCCGGGGAGCTGTTTTTT
TRBJ2-2	TRBV6-6	TRBD2	-	CASSLGLAGTGELFF	TGTGCCAGCAGCCTCGGACTAGCGGGAACCGGGGAGCTGTTTTTT
TRBJ2-5	TRBV4-2	-	-	CASSRAADRQETQYF	TGTGCCAGCAGCCGAGCAGCCGACAGGCAAGAGACCCAGTACTTC
TRBJ2-5	TRBV19	-	-	CASGPRGRETQYF	TGTGCCAGTGGACCCCGAGGGCGAGAGACCCAGTACTTC
TRBJ2-1	TRBV19	-	-	CASSGLVGYNEQFF	TGTGCCAGTTCAGGGCTAGTGGGGTACAATGAGCAGTTCTTC
TRBJ2-1	TRBV9	-	-	CASSGDGLPSDEQFF	TGTGCCAGCAGCGGAGACGGACTACCGTCCGATGAGCAGTTCTTC
TRBJ1-4	TRBV18	-	-	CASSRGGADEKLFF	TGTGCCAGCTCACGCGGGGGCGCAGATGAAAAACTGTTTTTT
TRBJ1-6	TRBV10-3	TRBD1	-	CAISERRDRGTNSPLHF	TGTGCCATCAGTGAGCGCAGGGACAGGGGAACTAATTCACCCCTCCACTTT
TRBJ2-3	TRBV27	-	once	CASSSPSQGKPDTQYF	TGTGCCAGCAGTTCCCCGTCTCAGGGGAAACCAGATACGCAGTATTTT
TRBJ1-1	TRBV6-2/TRBV6-3	-	-	CASSYNSPVNTEAFF	TGTGCCAGCAGTTACAACTCACCGGTTAACACTGAAGCTTTCTTT
TRBJ1-1	TRBV7-2	-	-	CASSFSGRVTEAFF	TGTGCCAGCAGCTTCTCGGGGAGGGTCACTGAAGCTTTCTTT
TRBJ2-7	TRBV3-1/TRBV3-2	TRBD2	few	CASSQDTSVSSYEQYF	TGTGCCAGCAGCCAAGATACTAGCGTTAGCTCCTACGAGCAGTACTTC
TRBJ1-5	TRBV12-3/TRBV12-4	-	-	CASSFRVDQPQHF	TGTGCCAGCAGTTTCAGGGTCGATCAGCCCCAGCATTTT
TRBJ2-7	TRBV7-9	TRBD1	many	CASSLGTGTGGHEQYF	TGTGCCAGCAGCTTAGGCACCGGGACAGGGGGACACGAGCAGTACTTC
TRBJ2-7	TRBV4-3	-	-	CASSQDNAGLEQYF	TGCGCCAGCAGCCAAGATAACGCGGGGCTCGAGCAGTACTTC